The source of this TCR beta chain is a study of T cell responses to AZD1222 COVID-19 vaccine. Study results and limitations: Possibly, clonal diversity was underestimated; donors were largely white British and included more females. CD4 TCRs linked to vaccination spanned spike, dominating at 160-218 and 743-854.

Data came from immunoSEQ multiplex PCR; TCRdb stores just in-frame clones and leaves some out. The data show 130,000 or so clones, 80% to 95% seen once. As to this clone: Its antigen is currently unknown.

CDR3 length: 15 amino acids. Germline-derived CDR1 and CDR2 are MNHEY and SVGAGI. V shed 6 bases and J 5 bases; nucleotides not matched to a gene: 12. The rearrangement links TRBV6-5 to TRBJ1-2; 7 bases align to TRBD1. The source material was peripheral blood, sampled 28 days after the second dose of the MenACWY control vaccine. The clonotype originates from an adult who received the MenACWY meningococcal vaccine as a control. The DNA for the CDR3 is TGTGCCAGCAGAGACGACAGGGAGGGCGAATATGGCTACACCTTC. The encoded protein is CASRDDREGEYGYTF.